This entry lists 24 T cell receptor beta chains sequenced from one sample in a study of cytomegalovirus exposure and HLA in healthy donors. PCR used 60 Vbeta primers and 13 Jbeta primers. Generated by immunoSEQ multiplex PCR, the TCRdb table keeps only in-frame clones and is missing some. The table has around 170,000 clones, 71% seen once; the top ten hold approximately 1.6%. The sequenced sample consisted of PBMCs. These receptors all come from a girl between 10 and 17 years old in good health and CMV-seronegative.

This clone turned up a few times. V is TRBV27 and J is TRBJ1-2, with 8 positions matching TRBD1. This CDR3 spans 14 amino acids. CDR1 and CDR2 (germline): MNHEY, SMNVEV (reference sequence). The V segment lost 4 bases and the J segment 6 bases; nucleotides outside the gene matches: 7. CDR3 region: CASSSFGQGNGYTF. As DNA, the CDR3 is TGTGCCAGCAGTTCGTTCGGACAGGGTAATGGCTACACCTTC.

The CDR3 is CASIPGTGGMGTGELFF. CDR3 in DNA: TGTGCCAGCATTCCCGGGACAGGGGGGATGGGCACCGGGGAGCTGTTTTTT. The gene calls are TRBV2 and TRBJ2-2; 11 bases match TRBD1. Germline CDR1 SNHLY, CDR2 FYNNEI. V dropped 7 bases and J dropped 4; count of bases not matched to a gene: 11. This CDR3 contains 17 residues.

The V call is TRBV7-9, the J call TRBJ2-7; possible D gene TRBD1, 6 bases. The CDR3 extends over 16 amino acids. V was clipped by 3 bases and J by 5 bases, with 20 bases between them. Per the germline V gene, CDR1 is SEHNR and CDR2 is FQNEAQ (reference sequence). CDR3 coding DNA: TGTGCCAGCAGCTTGGGGGCGGCGCTGTTGGGCCACGAGCAGTACTTC. This codes for CASSLGAALLGHEQYF.

The CDR3 bases are TGTGCCAGTAGTATCCAGGGACAGCAGAACCTTTACGAGCAGTACTTC. The encoded protein is CASSIQGQQNLYEQYF. This chain links TRBV19 with TRBJ2-7; TRBD1 matches at 7 bases. The CDR3 has 16 amino acids. The germline V gene has CDR1 LNHDA and CDR2 SQIVND (reference sequence). J was trimmed by 4 bases and V by 3 bases; bases with no gene match: 12.

This chain connects TRBV29-1 to TRBJ2-2; tentatively, D is TRBD1 (5 bases). This CDR3 is built from 16 residues. V lost 4 bases to trimming and J lost 1 base, with 16 bases between them. Germline V gene lookup returns CDR1 SQVTM and CDR2 ANQGSEA. CDR3 sequence: CSVVLRERGNTGELFF. The CDR3 coding sequence is TGCAGCGTTGTCCTCAGGGAAAGAGGGAACACCGGGGAGCTGTTTTTT.

V is TRBV19 and J is TRBJ1-1; D unclear. This CDR3 spans 14 amino acids. CDR1 LNHDA and CDR2 SQIVND come from the germline V gene (reference sequence). The ends were cut back, 1 base at V and 4 bases at J, with 10 bases in the middle. In DNA form, the CDR3 reads TGTGCCAGTAGTATAGGAGCTGCGGGCACTGAAGCTTTCTTT. The encoded protein is CASSIGAAGTEAFF.

V gene TRBV5-1 combines with J gene TRBJ2-3; 9 bases agree with TRBD1. CDR3 size: 16 residues. Germline CDR1 reads SGHRS; CDR2 reads YFSETQ. The J segment lost 5 bases and the V segment lost 1 base, leaving 8 bases of the junction unmatched. The CDR3 here is CASSLYGTGNQDTQYF. The CDR3 DNA follows: TGCGCCAGCAGCTTGTACGGGACAGGGAACCAAGATACGCAGTATTTT.

This clone came up a few times. The V call is TRBV5-6, the J call TRBJ1-6, with 8 nucleotides matching TRBD1. The germline CDR1 and CDR2 sequences are SGHDT and YYEEEE. Trimming removed 4 bases from V and 7 bases from J; junction bases left unmatched: 7. The CDR3 spans 15 residues. CDR3 amino acids: CASSLRGRRNSPLHF. CDR3 nucleotides: TGTGCCAGCAGCCTCAGGGGGCGCAGGAATTCACCCCTCCACTTT.

This clone came up a few times. V and J are TRBV5-1 and TRBJ2-3; D possibly corresponds to TRBD1 (6 bases). CDR1 and CDR2 (germline): SGHRS, YFSETQ. Trimming pared 6 bases from V and 2 bases from J, leaving 16 bases between. There are 15 residues in the CDR3. CDR3 loop: CASTHGQFNTDTQYF. The CDR3 nucleotides are TGCGCCAGCACCCACGGACAGTTTAACACAGATACGCAGTATTTT.

The chain recombines TRBV29-1 with TRBJ2-1; no firm D call. CDR1 and CDR2 (germline): SQVTM, ANQGSEA. Trimming removed 7 bases at V and 6 bases at J, with 19 bases between. This CDR3 spans 14 amino acids. The DNA for the CDR3 is TGCAGCGCCCACCCCCCGGGTCTTCCCAATGAGCAGTTCTTC. It encodes CSAHPPGLPNEQFF.

The rearrangement uses TRBV4-1 and TRBJ2-1; D gene ambiguous. CDR1 is MGHRA and CDR2 is YSYEKL in the germline V gene. The CDR3 spans 14 residues. V was cut by 0 bases and J by 8 bases, with 11 bases left in between. DNA for the CDR3: TGCGCCAGCAGCCAAGAAGGAGTGTACCATGAGCAGTTCTTC. It codes for CASSQEGVYHEQFF.

The gene calls are TRBV5-4 and TRBJ2-5; 9 positions match TRBD2. Germline V gives CDR1 SGHNT, CDR2 YYREEE (reference sequence). CDR3 size: 15 residues. The trim removed 4 bases at V and 5 bases at J, leaving 9 bases unmatched. The CDR3 protein is CASSTGGTSPETQYF. The CDR3 DNA sequence: TGTGCCAGCAGCACCGGTGGGACTAGCCCGGAGACCCAGTACTTC.

This clone came up once. The V gene is TRBV4-2, the J gene TRBJ2-2; D may be TRBD1 (6 bases). Trimming pared 4 bases from V and 6 bases from J, leaving 12 bases between. Germline V gene lookup returns CDR1 LGHNA and CDR2 YNFKEQ. The CDR3 has 14 amino acids. CDR3 in DNA: TGTGCCAGCAGCCCGGCACAGGGATCCGGGGAGCTGTTTTTT. The encoded protein is CASSPAQGSGELFF.

This clone has just a few counts. The V gene is TRBV7-6, the J gene TRBJ1-5; 8 nucleotides line up with TRBD1. Trimming cost V 5 bases and J 6 bases; bases outside gene matches: 6. The germline gives CDR1 SGHVS, CDR2 FNYEAQ. The CDR3 runs to 14 residues. The CDR3 DNA is TGTGCCAGCAGCCCACAGGGGGGCGGTCAGCCCCAGCATTTT. Its translation: CASSPQGGGQPQHF. The full variable domain, in which reference TRBV7-6 and TRBJ1-5 provide the parts outside the CDR3, is GAGVSQSPRYKVTKRGQDVALRCDPISGHVSLYWYRQALGQGPEFLTYFNYEAQQDKSGLPNDRFSAERPEGSISTLTIQRTEQRDSAMYRCASSPQGGGQPQHFGDGTRLSIL.

The chain uses TRBV15 and TRBJ1-2, with D perhaps TRBD1 (5 bases). The germline CDR1 and CDR2 sequences are LNHNV and YYDKDF (reference sequence). CDR3 length equals 15 residues. V lost 5 bases and J 0 bases, leaving 13 bases between the germline ends. The CDR3 here is CATSVKTASNYGYTF. The CDR3 DNA sequence: TGTGCCACCAGCGTGAAGACAGCCTCTAACTATGGCTACACCTTC.

The genes are TRBV7-2 and TRBJ1-2; D possibly corresponds to TRBD1 (6 bases). CDR3 length equals 15 residues. The germline V and J ends were trimmed by 5 bases and 0 bases, with 13 bases remaining between them. From germline, CDR1 is SGHTA and CDR2 FQGNSA. The chain's CDR3 is CASSRAGTPNYGYTF. Here the CDR3 DNA reads TGTGCCAGCAGCCGAGCCGGGACACCTAACTATGGCTACACCTTC.

V and J are TRBV5-4 and TRBJ2-5; D remains ambiguous. This CDR3 is 14 amino acids long. The V gene lost 2 bases and the J gene lost 5 bases, with 13 bases spanning the gap. The germline V gene encodes CDR1 SGHNT and CDR2 YYREEE (reference sequence). This chain's CDR3 is CASSLITAGETQYF. Written as DNA, the CDR3 is TGTGCCAGCAGCTTAATTACGGCCGGGGAGACCCAGTACTTC.

This chain links TRBV28 with TRBJ2-2, with 8 bases identical to TRBD2. Germline V gives CDR1 MDHEN, CDR2 SYDVKM. CDR3 size: 15 residues. V lost 10 bases and J lost 4; bases outside the gene matches: 11. The CDR3 is CATNVAGSVTGELFF. In DNA, the CDR3 is TGTGCCACAAATGTAGCGGGAAGCGTCACCGGGGAGCTGTTTTTT.

The rearrangement uses TRBV11-2 and TRBJ1-5; 8 nucleotides line up with TRBD1. The J segment lost 6 bases and the V segment lost 2 bases, leaving 12 bases of the junction unmatched. Per the germline V gene, CDR1 is SGHAT and CDR2 is FQNNGV. The CDR3 loop spans 17 amino acids. The CDR3 loop reads CASSLRMRTGQSQPQHF. The CDR3 DNA sequence: TGTGCCAGCAGCTTAAGGATGCGGACAGGGCAGAGTCAGCCCCAGCATTTT. The variable domain in full, with the rest retrieved from reference TRBV11-2 and TRBJ1-5, is EAGVAQSPRYKIIEKRQSVAFWCNPISGHATLYWYQQILGQGPKLLIQFQNNGVVDDSQLPKDRFSAERLKGVDSTLKIQPAKLEDSAVYLCASSLRMRTGQSQPQHFGDGTRLSIL.

The gene calls are TRBV27 and TRBJ1-1; D call uncertain. The CDR3 runs 14 residues. The germline CDR1 and CDR2 sequences are MNHEY and SMNVEV (reference sequence). V lost 1 base and J lost 9, with 15 bases in between. CDR3 in DNA: TGTGCCAGCAGTTTATTTCCCCAGGAACGGCAAGCTTTCTTT. Protein product: CASSLFPQERQAFF.

The chain joins TRBV6-1 to TRBJ2-3; D not resolved. The length of the CDR3 is 14 residues. Germline assignment: CDR1 MNHNS and CDR2 SASEGT. Trimming took 6 bases from V and 7 from J, leaving 17 bases between them. The CDR3 here is CASSPGLPANTQYF. CDR3 nucleotides: TGTGCCAGCAGCCCAGGATTGCCGGCGAATACGCAGTATTTT.

V and J are TRBV4-1 and TRBJ2-2, with D tentatively TRBD1 (5 bases). The CDR3 contains 17 residues. Germline lookup yields CDR1 MGHRA and CDR2 YSYEKL. V was trimmed by 0 bases and J by 2 bases, leaving 13 bases between them. This CDR3 reads CASSQDPQGGNTGELFF. The CDR3 DNA is TGCGCCAGCAGCCAAGATCCGCAGGGCGGTAACACCGGGGAGCTGTTTTTT.

The chain couples TRBV5-1 to TRBJ2-5; 14 bases fit TRBD2. Losses at the gene ends were 4 bases for V and 1 base for J; bases not matched to a gene: 0. The CDR3 totals 15 residues. CDR1 and CDR2 from the germline V gene are SGHRS and YFSETQ. The CDR3 here is CASSGTSGGQETQYF. The CDR3 DNA follows: TGCGCCAGCAGCGGGACTAGCGGGGGCCAAGAGACCCAGTACTTC.

This clone was counted a few times. The chain links TRBV6-5 to TRBJ2-7; maybe TRBD1 (6 bases). CDR3 length: 14 residues. Germline V gene data show CDR1 as MNHEY and CDR2 as SVGAGI. V dropped 5 bases and J dropped 9 bases, with 20 bases sitting between them. In DNA form, the CDR3 reads TGTGCCAGCAGTCGCCGGGACATGGGTGGAGTGCAGTACTTC. It codes for CASSRRDMGGVQYF.